The entry below gives a single T cell receptor (beta chain) sequence along with its context. Antigen specificity is unknown. TCRdb's table, derived via immunoSEQ multiplex PCR, lists solely in-frame clones and lacks some. Of about 710,000 clones listed, around 70% are singletons. Naive CD45RA+ and memory CD45RA-negative subsets were split from CD4+ cells. The trim removed 5 bases at V and 3 bases at J, leaving 11 bases unmatched. CDR1 and CDR2 (germline): LNHDA, SQIVND (reference sequence). The CDR3 sequence is 17 residues long. This sample was included in a study of shared clonotypes between healthy human individuals. Overall study findings and caveats: For sorted subsets, rarefaction showed incomplete sequencing despite large depth. What limited the represented genetic and exposure-history diversity was the small number of donors.

The rearrangement uses TRBV19 and TRBJ2-1, with 9 positions matching TRBD1. This receptor was taken from a woman aged 25 to 45 in good health. The sequenced material came from memory CD4+ T cells sorted from blood. Specified subset: CD45RA-negative fraction. The CDR3 region is CASSSPSGQGIYNEQFF. The DNA of the CDR3 is TGTGCCAGTAGTTCACCCTCGGGACAGGGAATCTACAATGAGCAGTTCTTC. Variable domain in full (rest from reference TRBV19 and TRBJ2-1): DGGITQSPKYLFRKEGQNVTLSCEQNLNHDAMYWYRQDPGQGLRLIYYSQIVNDFQKGDIAEGYSVSREKKESFPLTVTSAQKNPTAFYLCASSSPSGQGIYNEQFFGPGTRLTVL.